The clone carrying this TCR beta chain was counted a few times. Antigen unknown. This record comes from a study of T cell responses to AZD1222 COVID-19 vaccine. Study-level results: After the peak T cell response, and only then, were repertoires sampled. CD4 TCRs associated with vaccination spanned spike, dominating at 160-218 and 743-854.

The assay was immunoSEQ multiplex PCR, and TCRdb's table has in-frame clones only and misses some. Found here are around 79,000 clones, 87% of them singletons; the top ten hold approximately 1.4%. The V end lost 2 bases, the J end lost 0 bases, and 7 bases lay between the germline ends. This CDR3 has 13 residues. CDR1 GTSNPN and CDR2 SVGIG come from the germline V gene (reference sequence). The clonotype was recovered from an adult in good health. Here the sequenced sample was peripheral blood, taken on day 0 of AZD1222 vaccination. This chain links TRBV30 with TRBJ1-2; D perhaps matches TRBD1 (5 bases). CDR3 DNA sequence: TGTGCCTGGAGTCCAGGGTCTAACTATGGCTACACCTTC. It codes for CAWSPGSNYGYTF.